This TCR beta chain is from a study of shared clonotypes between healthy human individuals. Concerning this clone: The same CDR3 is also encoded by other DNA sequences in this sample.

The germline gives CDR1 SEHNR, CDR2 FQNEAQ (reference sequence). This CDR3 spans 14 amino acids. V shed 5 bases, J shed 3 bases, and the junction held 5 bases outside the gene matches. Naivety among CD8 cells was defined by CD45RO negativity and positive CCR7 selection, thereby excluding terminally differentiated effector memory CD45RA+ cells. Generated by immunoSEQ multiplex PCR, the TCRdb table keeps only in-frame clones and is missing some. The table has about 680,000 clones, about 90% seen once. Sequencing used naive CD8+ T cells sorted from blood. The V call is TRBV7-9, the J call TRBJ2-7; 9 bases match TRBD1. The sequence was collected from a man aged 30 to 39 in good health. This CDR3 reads CASSPRDRDYEQYF. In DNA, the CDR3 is TGTGCCAGCAGCCCCAGGGACAGGGACTACGAGCAGTACTTC.